This TCR beta chain appears in the sequencing data of a study of identical twins. Only healthy Caucasians were included as donors. Germline V CDR1 and CDR2: SGHKS, YYEKEE (reference sequence). This CDR3 comprises 16 residues. The V segment lost 0 bases and the J segment 5 bases; nucleotides outside the gene matches: 10. Study results and caveats: Memory repertoires showed no such pattern, whereas abundant cord blood beta clonotypes carried fewer insertions.

A template switching step contributed a universal primer site, while unique molecular identifiers were present in the cDNA. TCRdb fed the 5' RACE reads into MiXCR, producing one record per CDR3 protein. The repertoire consists of 400,000 to 500,000 distinct CDR3 sequences, with about 18% occurring once and the leading ten covering roughly 12%. This clonotype was counted at least ten times. Its matching antigen is unknown. The genes are TRBV5-5 and TRBJ2-5, with 7 bases that match TRBD1. The sequence came from a man in his fifties in good health. The specimen was naive T cells sorted from blood. The CDR3: CASSLGGGRGYETQYF. CDR3 nucleotides: TGTGCCAGCAGCTTGGGTGGCGGCAGGGGGTACGAGACCCAGTACTTC.